Below, one T cell receptor beta chain is given with its context. Its antigen is unidentified. Specified treatment: oral pan-JAK inhibitor, 5-10 mg twice daily. Collected material from alopecia areata patients comprised lesional scalp punch biopsies and peripheral blood. Reverse transcription of extracted RNA yielded cDNA, which provided the sequencing template. Method: immunoSEQ multiplex PCR; TCRdb's copy keeps in-frame clones and lacks some. The sample includes about 150,000 clones, about 51% of them seen just once. The data originate from a study of CD8+ T cells in alopecia areata. Study-wide context: Those treated were given oral tofacitinib at 5 to 10 mg twice daily. Study results and caveats: A large proportion of expanded lesional clones were detected persisting in scalp and blood during tofacitinib. Resident alphabeta T cells of normal skin are also sequenced in scalp samples.

CDR3 length: 15 residues. V shed 2 bases and J shed 6 bases, with 13 bases lying between them. Looked up from germline, CDR1 is MNHEY and CDR2 is SMNVEV (reference sequence). This receptor was obtained from a human donor with alopecia areata. The genes are TRBV27 and TRBJ2-2; D uncertain. Sample: CD8+ T cells sorted from blood, taken at week 4, from a patient treated with tofacitinib. The CDR3 coding sequence is TGTGCCAGCAGTTTAGGTCCCCTCGGCGCCGGGGAGCTGTTTTTT. Translated, it gives CASSLGPLGAGELFF.